Here is one T cell receptor (beta chain) with its context. The data originate from a study of blood T cell repertoires in COVID-19. Study overall: Acute and convalescent COVID-19 samples came from the United States, Italy and Spain. T cells, B-cell-depleted T cells, or PBMCs supplied cDNA or gDNA.

Authors' data handling: For nucleated cells, counts were estimated from reference gene primer amplification. This table comes from immunoSEQ multiplex PCR, and its TCRdb copy is limited to in-frame clones, with some not included. V and J calls plus clone size are reproduced from that table; the DNA served to infer D and trimming. The data show 40,000 or so clones, around 85% seen once. Trimming took 8 bases from V and 2 from J, leaving 16 bases between them. This CDR3 comprises 15 residues. CDR1 and CDR2 from the germline V gene are LNHDA and SQIVND (reference sequence). The chain recombines TRBV19 with TRBJ1-5; TRBD1 might be the D (6 bases). The receptor was derived from a human donor in a cohort sampled during active COVID-19. Material for sequencing was peripheral blood. The CDR3 nucleotides are TGTGCCAGTTGCCGGGACACCCGAGGCAATCAGCCCCAGCATTTT. This codes for CASCRDTRGNQPQHF.